What follows are 27 T cell receptor beta chains derived from one specimen sequenced in a study of regulatory T cells in long-lasting Graves disease. Time point reported: persistent/refractory GD, antithyroid drugs over 5 years with positive TRAb. Generation of the TCR library employed RNA extracted from PBMCs. Researchers made TCR beta libraries by using iRepertoire HTBI primers and running Arm-PCR on CDR3 regions. One entry per CDR3 protein results from TCRdb running MiXCR on the multiplex PCR reads. The sample has some 470,000 distinct CDR3 sequences; about 22% are singletons. The material sequenced was peripheral blood mononuclear cells (PBMCs), taken when the disease was refractory, from a patient treated with antithyroid drugs. The receptor set was obtained from a female donor with Graves disease.

In its sample, this clonotype was seen a few times. This chain joins TRBV12-3 or TRBV12-4 and TRBJ2-2; D possibly corresponds to TRBD1 (6 bases). The CDR3 spans 15 residues. The V end lost 6 bases, the J end lost 4 bases, and 15 bases lay between the germline ends. The CDR3 DNA sequence: TGTGCCAGCAGGCCCGGAACAGGGCTCACCGGGGAGCTGTTTTTT. It specifies CASRPGTGLTGELFF.

This clonotype is a singleton in its sample. The conserved phenylalanine or tryptophan normally closing the CDR3 is absent here, so this likely arose from a read error. This chain joins TRBV6-1 and TRBJ2-7; TRBD2 aligns across 12 bases. Looked up from germline, CDR1 is MNHNS and CDR2 is SASEGT. The CDR3 extends over 14 amino acids. Losses at the gene ends were 6 bases for V and 2 bases for J; bases not matched to a gene: 2. The CDR3 reads CASSRLAGAYEQYL. Written as DNA, the CDR3 is TGTGCCAGCAGCAGACTAGCGGGAGCCTACGAGCAGTACCTC.

About this clonotype itself: Since a much larger clone is just one base distant, this may be a read error. Because it lacks the conserved phenylalanine or tryptophan at the end, this CDR3 is likely a read error. The chain carries TRBV28 and TRBJ1-5; D is uncertain. Germline V CDR1 and CDR2: MDHEN, SYDVKM. The CDR3 consists of 11 residues. V was pared by 6 bases and J by 4 bases, with 4 bases between. CDR3 in DNA: TGTGCCAGCAGCAAGAATCAGCCCCAGCATTCT. Its protein is CASSKNQPQHS.

This clonotype was recorded at least ten times. The V gene is TRBV20-1, the J gene TRBJ2-7, with a tentative D call TRBD2 (6 bases). V was pared by 1 base and J by 3 bases, with 16 bases between. Germline CDR1 and CDR2: DFQATT and SNEGSKA (reference sequence). The CDR3 covers 15 residues. The CDR3 reads CSARVASAIFYEQYF. The CDR3 DNA follows: TGCAGTGCTAGAGTGGCTAGCGCCATTTTCTACGAGCAGTACTTC.

There are many counts of this clonotype. The DNA for the CDR3 is TGTGCCAGCAGTTGGGACAACTCTGGGGCCAACGTCCTGACTTTC. Translating gives CASSWDNSGANVLTF. The chain recombines TRBV6-2 or TRBV6-3 with TRBJ2-6; a weak D match, TRBD1 (6 bases). The V end was cut by 4 bases, the J end by 0 bases, with 7 bases between. CDR3 length: 15 amino acids. CDR1 is MNHEY, CDR2 SVGEGT, per germline.

This clonotype has a count of ten or more. The V call is TRBV19, the J call TRBJ2-3, with D hard to call. V lost 7 bases and J 5 bases, leaving 10 bases between the germline ends. This CDR3 region has 12 residues. Per germline, CDR1 LNHDA and CDR2 SQIVND (reference sequence). CDR3 nucleotide sequence: TGTGCCAGTAAATCGACACGAGATACGCAGTATTTT. Amino acids: CASKSTRDTQYF. Drawing the rest from reference TRBV19 and TRBJ2-3, the complete variable domain is DGGITQSPKYLFRKEGQNVTLSCEQNLNHDAMYWYRQDPGQGLRLIYYSQIVNDFQKGDIAEGYSVSREKKESFPLTVTSAQKNPTAFYLCASKSTRDTQYFGPGTRLTVL.

There are many counts of this clonotype. The V call is TRBV28, the J call TRBJ1-2; possible D gene TRBD1, 5 bases. The CDR3 runs to 15 residues. Germline loops: CDR1 MDHEN, CDR2 SYDVKM. Deletions cut 3 bases from V and 7 bases from J, with 18 bases between. The CDR3 nucleotides read TGTGCCAGCAGTTTGGGGATCCCAGGGTTCTCTGGCTACACCTTC. Protein product: CASSLGIPGFSGYTF.

This clonotype was counted at least ten times. The V gene is TRBV2, the J gene TRBJ1-5; unclear D gene. Germline V gene lookup returns CDR1 SNHLY and CDR2 FYNNEI. The V end was cut by 8 bases, the J end by 4 bases, with 3 bases between. The CDR3 is 10 amino acids. This chain's CDR3 is CASGNQPQHF. The CDR3 region has the DNA TGTGCCAGCGGAAATCAGCCCCAGCATTTT.

Concerning this clonotype: This may arise from a read error, as a much more abundant clone is one base away. For the CDR3, the DNA is TGTGTCAGCAGCCTAACCCCAGAGACCCAGTACTTC. Translation: CVSSLTPETQYF. This chain links TRBV7-9 with TRBJ2-5, with D unresolved. The CDR3 has 12 amino acids. Germline values: CDR1 SEHNR, CDR2 FQNEAQ (reference sequence).

This clonotype was observed at least ten times. This sequence joins TRBV12-3 or TRBV12-4 and TRBJ2-2; 7 bases are a match to TRBD2. This CDR3 contains 18 residues. The V and J ends lost 3 bases and 0 bases, in that order; junction bases with no gene match: 10. The DNA of the CDR3 is TGTGCCAGCAGTTTCAAAGCGGGGATGATCGCGAACACCGGGGAGCTGTTTTTT. Protein sequence: CASSFKAGMIANTGELFF.

This clonotype was counted only a few times. V usage is TRBV7-8 and J usage is TRBJ1-5; D ambiguous. V gave up 5 bases and J gave up 8 bases, with 19 bases separating them. Germline V CDR1 and CDR2: SGHVS, FQNEAQ. The CDR3 loop spans 15 amino acids. CDR3 protein: CASSTYRRTIKPQHF. The CDR3 DNA reads as TGTGCCAGCAGCACCTATCGACGGACGATCAAGCCCCAGCATTTT.

In its sample, this clonotype was seen many times. The chain links TRBV20-1 to TRBJ1-6; 7 positions agree with TRBD1. The CDR3 contains 14 residues. V lost 3 bases and J lost 7; bases outside the gene matches: 6. Germline V gene sequence: CDR1 DFQATT, CDR2 SNEGSKA (reference sequence). CDR3 loop: CSAREGAFNSPLHF. CDR3 DNA sequence: TGCAGTGCTAGGGAGGGGGCCTTCAATTCACCCCTCCACTTT.

Ten or more counts support this clonotype. V is TRBV12-3 or TRBV12-4 and J is TRBJ1-1; the match to TRBD1 covers 8 bases. The CDR3 loop spans 15 amino acids. J was trimmed by 4 bases and V by 6 bases; bases with no gene match: 10. Here the CDR3 reads CASSQTRQGITEAFF. The CDR3 DNA is TGTGCCAGCAGCCAAACACGACAGGGGATCACTGAAGCTTTCTTT.

The chain uses TRBV25-1 and TRBJ2-2, with a weak D call TRBD2 (5 bases). From germline, CDR1 is MGHDK and CDR2 SYGVNS. The V gene lost 2 bases and the J gene lost 3 bases, with 10 bases spanning the gap. The CDR3 covers 15 residues. CDR3 protein: CASSEGGLDTGELFF. CDR3 in DNA: TGTGCCAGCAGTGAAGGCGGGTTGGACACCGGGGAGCTGTTTTTT.

Only a few counts were recorded for this clonotype. The chain employs TRBV5-6 and TRBJ2-5; no definite D call. The V end was cut by 0 bases, the J end by 4 bases, with 13 bases between. Germline CDR1 is SGHDT and CDR2 is YYEEEE. This CDR3 contains 15 residues. Written as DNA, the CDR3 is TGTGCCAGCAGCTTGGGGTTCATATCACGAGAGACCCAGTACTTC. Protein: CASSLGFISRETQYF. The complete variable domain, with remaining parts taken from reference TRBV5-6 and TRBJ2-5, reads DAGVTQSPTHLIKTRGQQVTLRCSPKSGHDTVSWYQQALGQGPQFIFQYYEEEERQRGNFPDRFSGHQFPNYSSELNVNALLLGDSALYLCASSLGFISRETQYFGPGTRLLVL.

The chain joins TRBV7-9 to TRBJ1-1; the D gene is possibly TRBD1 (6 bases). The V gene lost 6 bases and the J gene lost 3 bases, with 11 bases spanning the gap. Germline CDR1 is SEHNR and CDR2 is FQNEAQ (reference sequence). The length of the CDR3 is 13 residues. The CDR3 loop is CASRWRQDTEAFF. The DNA for the CDR3 is TGTGCCAGCAGGTGGAGACAGGACACTGAAGCTTTCTTT.

This chain joins TRBV19 and TRBJ1-1; 7 positions match TRBD1. Trimming removed 3 bases from V and 5 bases from J; junction bases left unmatched: 18. The germline CDR1 and CDR2 sequences are LNHDA and SQIVND (reference sequence). This CDR3 region has 18 residues. CDR3 bases: TGTGCCAGTAGTATCTACAGGGGAGGGGACGATGAACAAACTGAAGCTTTCTTT. Translated, it gives CASSIYRGGDDEQTEAFF. The full variable domain, its missing parts supplied by reference TRBV19 and TRBJ1-1, is DGGITQSPKYLFRKEGQNVTLSCEQNLNHDAMYWYRQDPGQGLRLIYYSQIVNDFQKGDIAEGYSVSREKKESFPLTVTSAQKNPTAFYLCASSIYRGGDDEQTEAFFGQGTRLTVV.

V gene TRBV3-1 combines with J gene TRBJ2-7; unclear D gene. Germline CDR1 LGHDT, CDR2 YNNKEL (reference sequence). The V end lost 0 bases, the J end lost 3 bases, and 9 bases lay between the germline ends. CDR3 length equals 14 residues. The CDR3 region has the DNA TGTGCCAGCAGCCAAGAAGGGCCCCTCTACGAGCAGTACTTC. This translates into CASSQEGPLYEQYF.

This clonotype was picked up a small number of times. The chain employs TRBV19 and TRBJ1-5, with D possibly matching TRBD1 (6 bases). The germline gives CDR1 LNHDA, CDR2 SQIVND (reference sequence). V dropped 5 bases and J dropped 5 bases, with 16 bases sitting between them. The length of the CDR3 is 15 residues. This CDR3 reads CASSVSGGLDQPQHF. The CDR3 bases are TGTGCCAGTAGTGTGTCCGGGGGCTTGGATCAGCCCCAGCATTTT.

J is TRBJ2-7 and V is TRBV4-1; TRBD1 aligns across 7 bases. Trimming removed 4 bases from V and 2 bases from J; junction bases left unmatched: 8. Germline V gene sequence: CDR1 MGHRA, CDR2 YSYEKL. There are 15 residues in the CDR3. The CDR3 bases are TGCGCCAGCAGCCTGAATCCGGGACAGCCCTACGAGCAGTACTTC. Amino acid sequence: CASSLNPGQPYEQYF.

The chain links TRBV29-1 to TRBJ2-7; D might be TRBD1 or TRBD2, each matching 5 bases. The CDR3 sequence is 14 residues long. Deletions cut 4 bases from V and 3 bases from J, with 16 bases between. Germline V CDR1 and CDR2: SQVTM, ANQGSEA. In nucleotides, the CDR3 is TGCAGCGTTGCTCAGGACACTAGGGGCTACGAGCAGTACTTC. This translates into CSVAQDTRGYEQYF.

V gene TRBV5-5 combines with J gene TRBJ2-3; no firm D call. V lost 4 bases, J lost 0 bases, and 15 bases lay in between. This CDR3 contains 16 residues. Germline V gene lookup returns CDR1 SGHKS and CDR2 YYEKEE (reference sequence). CDR3 nucleotides: TGTGCCAGCAGCATACTACCTAGTGGAAGCACAGATACGCAGTATTTT. It yields the protein CASSILPSGSTDTQYF.

This clonotype was detected ten times or more. V is TRBV28 and J is TRBJ2-7, with TRBD2 matching 10 bases. J was trimmed by 3 bases and V by 3 bases; bases with no gene match: 5. Germline V gene lookup returns CDR1 MDHEN and CDR2 SYDVKM. The CDR3 has 15 amino acids. This CDR3 is CASSFSSGSGYEQYF. CDR3 DNA sequence: TGTGCCAGCAGTTTCTCTAGCGGGAGCGGCTACGAGCAGTACTTC.

This sequence joins TRBV5-1 and TRBJ1-1, with D unclear. Germline V lookup: CDR1 SGHRS, CDR2 YFSETQ. V was pared by 4 bases and J by 4 bases, with 14 bases between. The CDR3 totals 14 residues. CDR3 DNA sequence: TGCGCCAGCAGCCCCACTAGGGCCGTCACTGAAGCTTTCTTT. Translation: CASSPTRAVTEAFF.

CDR3 coding DNA: TGTGCCAGCAGCGAGCGGGAGAAGAACACTGAAGCTTTCTTT. It yields the protein CASSEREKNTEAFF. This chain joins TRBV7-9 and TRBJ1-1; D gene ambiguous. V gave up 5 bases and J gave up 1 base, with 11 bases separating them. This CDR3 is 14 amino acids long. CDR1 SEHNR and CDR2 FQNEAQ come from the germline V gene (reference sequence).

The rearrangement links TRBV7-2 to TRBJ2-2, with 7 bases fitting TRBD1. Germline CDR1 SGHTA, CDR2 FQGNSA. Losses at the gene ends were 5 bases for V and 4 bases for J; bases not matched to a gene: 13. This CDR3 has 17 residues. The CDR3 loop reads CASSPTPTGSLTGELFF. The CDR3 DNA reads as TGTGCCAGCAGCCCCACACCGACAGGGAGCCTCACCGGGGAGCTGTTTTTT.

In its sample, this clonotype was seen many times. The chain carries TRBV28 and TRBJ1-1; TRBD1 agrees at 7 bases. V gave up 2 bases and J gave up 3 bases; unmatched junction bases: 9. CDR3 size: 16 residues. The germline V gene encodes CDR1 MDHEN and CDR2 SYDVKM. CDR3 coding DNA: TGTGCCAGCAGTTTAAGGTTTGGAGGGGGCGACACTGAAGCTTTCTTT. It yields the protein CASSLRFGGGDTEAFF.